A selection of T cell receptor beta chains follows, all from one sample in a study of cytomegalovirus exposure and HLA in healthy donors. Clones were read by immunoSEQ multiplex PCR, and TCRdb kept only the in-frame ones, dropping some. The sample comprises about 40,000 clones, over 65% of which are singletons, and roughly a sixth rests with the top ten. Specimen: PBMCs. These receptors originate from a man between 45 and 60 years old in good health and CMV-seropositive. The CDR3 runs from the conserved cysteine through the conserved F or W. D genes are given only for firm matches. Clone size is stated in some rows and not others, as once, few, many or a class when expanded.

>-|TRBJ2-7|TRBV7-2|-
CASSFVDVKTGEQYF
TGTGCCAGCAGCTTCGTCGACGTGAAAACAGGCGAGCAGTACTTC
>once|TRBJ2-7|TRBV28|TRBD1
CASNTGGAPYEQYF
TGTGCCAGTAATACAGGGGGCGCACCCTACGAGCAGTACTTC
>-|TRBJ2-2|TRBV7-6|TRBD1
CASSSRDRGTGELFF
TGTGCCAGCAGCTCCCGGGACAGGGGCACCGGGGAGCTGTTTTTT
>once|TRBJ2-1|TRBV29-1|TRBD2
CSVTRVAGSHNEQFF
TGCAGCGTTACCAGGGTAGCGGGGAGTCACAATGAGCAGTTCTTC
>-|TRBJ2-1|TRBV5-1|TRBD2
CASSRTSGGVEQFF
TGCGCCAGCAGCAGGACTAGCGGGGGGGTGGAGCAGTTCTTC
>few|TRBJ2-3|TRBV21-1|-
CASSKPQQKGTDTQYF
TGTGCCAGCAGCAAACCCCAACAGAAAGGTACAGATACGCAGTATTTT
>-|TRBJ1-2|TRBV19|-
CASSRGGSDYGYTF
TGTGCCAGTAGCCGAGGAGGATCCGACTATGGCTACACCTTC
>-|TRBJ2-2|TRBV28|-
CASSLVSGGELFF
TGTGCCAGCAGTTTGGTATCGGGCGGGGAGCTGTTTTTT
>-|TRBJ1-6|TRBV9|TRBD1
CASSVVGQNNSPLHF
TGTGCCAGCAGCGTAGTGGGACAGAACAATTCACCCCTCCACTTT
>-|TRBJ2-7|TRBV19|TRBD1
CATKGQEGYEQYF
TGTGCCACCAAGGGACAGGAGGGCTACGAGCAGTACTTC
>-|TRBJ2-1|TRBV7-2|TRBD2
CASSRGGGNNEQFF
TGTGCCAGCAGCCGCGGGGGGGGGAACAATGAGCAGTTCTTC
>-|TRBJ2-2|TRBV5-8|-
CASSTYRGGNTGELFF
TGTGCCAGCAGCACCTACAGGGGAGGGAACACCGGGGAGCTGTTTTTT
>-|TRBJ2-1|TRBV7-2|TRBD2
CASSLAGGYNEQFF
TGTGCCAGCAGCCTAGCGGGGGGATACAATGAGCAGTTCTTC
>-|TRBJ2-7|TRBV28|-
CASSLPAQREQYF
TGTGCCAGCAGCTTACCCGCCCAGCGCGAGCAGTACTTC
>-|TRBJ2-5|TRBV5-1|TRBD2
CASSLGGLAGDQETQYF
TGCGCCAGCAGCTTGGGTGGACTAGCGGGGGACCAAGAGACCCAGTACTTC
>-|TRBJ1-1|TRBV6-5|-
CASRLWPFLNTEAFF
TGTGCCAGCAGGCTTTGGCCCTTTTTGAACACTGAAGCTTTCTTT
>-|TRBJ1-2|TRBV6-5|-
CASSSGAGARTF
TGTGCCAGCAGTTCCGGGGCGGGGGCGCGCACCTTC
>few|TRBJ1-2|TRBV6-5|TRBD1
CASSPGTGKNGYTF
TGTGCCAGCAGTCCCGGGACAGGGAAGAATGGCTACACCTTC
>-|TRBJ1-6|TRBV19|-
CASSGGLNSPLHF
TGTGCCAGTAGTGGGGGCCTGAATTCACCCCTCCACTTT
>-|TRBJ1-3|TRBV2|-
CASRSGNTIYF
TGTGCCAGCAGGAGTGGAAACACCATATATTTT
>few|TRBJ2-7|TRBV28|-
CASNSVGGYEQYF
TGTGCCAGCAACTCGGTAGGGGGTTACGAGCAGTACTTC
>few|TRBJ1-1|TRBV6-5|-
CASSGNTEAFF
TGTGCCAGCAGCGGGAACACTGAAGCTTTCTTT
>-|TRBJ1-2|TRBV2|-
CASSDPRQGDRTGYTF
TGTGCCAGCAGTGATCCCCGGCAGGGCGATCGGACGGGCTACACCTTC
>-|TRBJ1-4|TRBV18|-
CASSLSVPQTNEKLFF
TGTGCCAGCTCACTATCCGTCCCTCAGACAAATGAAAAACTGTTTTTT
>-|TRBJ1-5|TRBV30|-
CAWRDPGRGEVGNQPQHF
TGTGCCTGGAGGGACCCTGGACGGGGGGAAGTAGGCAATCAGCCCCAGCATTTT
>once|TRBJ1-1|TRBV11-3|TRBD1
CASSRQGASTEAFF
TGTGCCAGCAGCCGACAGGGGGCTAGCACTGAAGCTTTCTTT
>few|TRBJ2-5|TRBV19|TRBD1
CASSATGWGGETQYF
TGTGCCAGTAGTGCGACAGGGTGGGGCGGGGAGACCCAGTACTTC
>-|TRBJ1-1|TRBV7-2|-
CASSPRQKLLMNTEAFF
TGTGCCAGCAGCCCTCGACAGAAGCTCCTTATGAACACTGAAGCTTTCTTT
>-|TRBJ2-1|TRBV9|TRBD2
CASSAGLAVLNEQFF
TGTGCCAGCAGCGCGGGACTAGCGGTCCTCAATGAGCAGTTCTTC
>-|TRBJ1-1|TRBV14|TRBD1
CASSPDRGNAEAFF
TGTGCCAGCAGCCCGGACAGGGGGAACGCTGAAGCTTTCTTT
>few|TRBJ1-2|TRBV4-3|TRBD1
CASSQTGNYGYTF
TGCGCCAGCAGCCAGACAGGGAACTATGGCTACACCTTC
>-|TRBJ2-5|TRBV7-6|-
CASSPGETQYF
TGTGCCAGCAGCCCCGGAGAGACCCAGTACTTC
>many|TRBJ1-2|TRBV6-5|-
CASSAAGADYGYTF
TGTGCCAGCAGTGCGGCGGGGGCGGACTATGGCTACACCTTC
>-|TRBJ2-3|TRBV6-4|-
CASSDTGGYTDTQYF
TGTGCCAGCAGTGATACGGGGGGCTACACAGATACGCAGTATTTT
>-|TRBJ1-1|TRBV30|TRBD1
CAWSRGRIDTEAFF
TGTGCCTGGAGTAGGGGGCGGATTGACACTGAAGCTTTCTTT
>-|TRBJ2-3|TRBV7-2|TRBD2
CASSRGTSGGRTDTQYF
TGTGCCAGCAGCCGAGGGACTAGCGGGGGTAGAACAGATACGCAGTATTTT
>-|TRBJ2-1|TRBV28|TRBD1
CASSSPGQAKNEQFF
TGTGCCAGCAGTTCTCCGGGACAGGCGAAAAATGAGCAGTTCTTC
>few|TRBJ1-1|TRBV6-5|TRBD1
CASSSQGQGVTEAFF
TGTGCCAGCAGTTCACAGGGACAGGGAGTAACTGAAGCTTTCTTT
>-|TRBJ2-7|TRBV5-1|TRBD1
CASSPPDRGLEQYF
TGCGCCAGCAGCCCACCGGACAGGGGGCTCGAGCAGTACTTC
>-|TRBJ1-2|TRBV5-4|-
CASSNFGGPKGYGYTF
TGTGCCAGCAGCAACTTTGGTGGCCCTAAGGGGTATGGCTACACCTTC
>few|TRBJ1-2|TRBV10-3|TRBD1
CAIRPGQSAVDYGYTF
TGTGCCATCAGACCGGGACAGTCGGCCGTGGACTATGGCTACACCTTC
>-|TRBJ1-4|TRBV30|-
CAWRQEKLFF
TGTGCCTGGAGACAGGAAAAACTGTTTTTT
>few|TRBJ2-5|TRBV29-1|TRBD1
CSVSLGQGWETQYF
TGCAGCGTTAGCTTAGGACAGGGGTGGGAGACCCAGTACTTC
>-|TRBJ2-1|TRBV5-1|-
CASSKQGSSSYNEQFF
TGCGCCAGCAGTAAACAGGGATCAAGCTCCTACAATGAGCAGTTCTTC
>few|TRBJ2-7|TRBV7-2|-
CASSIHKAAYEQYF
TGTGCCAGCAGCATACACAAGGCGGCATACGAGCAGTACTTC
>-|TRBJ1-4|TRBV19|-
CASSMGMNKEKLFF
TGTGCCAGTAGTATGGGCATGAACAAGGAAAAACTGTTTTTT
>medium-sized|TRBJ2-3|TRBV5-1|-
CASSYDGGSTDTQYF
TGCGCCAGCAGCTACGACGGGGGTAGCACAGATACGCAGTATTTT
>-|TRBJ2-3|TRBV7-9|-
CASSQGLPDTQYF
TGTGCCAGCAGCCAGGGCCTGCCAGATACGCAGTATTTT
>-|TRBJ2-3|TRBV29-1|TRBD2
CSVRGSGGDTQYF
TGCAGCGTTCGAGGTTCGGGAGGGGATACGCAGTATTTT
>-|TRBJ2-2|TRBV14|-
CASSHRGDTGELFF
TGTGCCAGCAGCCACCGGGGAGATACCGGGGAGCTGTTTTTT
>-|TRBJ2-4|TRBV10-3|TRBD2
CAISESLGGDIQYF
TGTGCCATCAGTGAGTCCTTGGGGGGGGACATTCAGTACTTC
>few|TRBJ2-1|TRBV9|TRBD2
CASRRTGGEDNEQFF
TGTGCCAGCCGAAGGACGGGGGGGGAAGACAATGAGCAGTTCTTC
>-|TRBJ1-1|TRBV14|TRBD1
CASSQVPDRDTEAFF
TGTGCCAGCAGCCAAGTCCCCGACAGGGACACTGAAGCTTTCTTT
>-|TRBJ1-1|TRBV5-4|-
CASSPSSAEHTEAFF
TGTGCCAGCAGCCCATCTAGCGCAGAGCACACTGAAGCTTTCTTT